Given below is one TCR beta chain in context. Its matching antigen is unknown. These data come from a study of radiation and T cells in renal cell carcinoma. Trimming pared 4 bases from V and 0 bases from J, leaving 11 bases between. This CDR3 has 15 residues. Germline CDR1 reads SGHNT; CDR2 reads YYREEE (reference sequence). The repertoire was sequenced with immunoSEQ multiplex PCR; TCRdb's copy has only in-frame clones and lacks some. The sample holds 150,000 or so clones, 88% seen once. Study-wide results and limits: Without pretreatment biopsies, baseline tumor clonotype presence was undetermined.

The time point is: baseline pretreatment blood. Treatment denoted: 15 Gy SBRT to primary tumor, nephrectomy 4 weeks later. Blood was sampled at baseline, 2 weeks and 4 weeks after SBRT. The tumor was a clear cell renal cell carcinoma. Specimen: blood, collected from a patient whose treatment included radiotherapy and nephrectomy. The J gene is TRBJ1-3, the V gene TRBV5-4, with D possibly matching TRBD1 (6 bases). The clonotype comes from a woman in her forties or fifties with renal cell carcinoma. CDR3 protein: CASSPGGSSGNTIYF. The CDR3 DNA follows: TGTGCCAGCAGCCCCGGGGGCAGCTCTGGAAACACCATATATTTT.